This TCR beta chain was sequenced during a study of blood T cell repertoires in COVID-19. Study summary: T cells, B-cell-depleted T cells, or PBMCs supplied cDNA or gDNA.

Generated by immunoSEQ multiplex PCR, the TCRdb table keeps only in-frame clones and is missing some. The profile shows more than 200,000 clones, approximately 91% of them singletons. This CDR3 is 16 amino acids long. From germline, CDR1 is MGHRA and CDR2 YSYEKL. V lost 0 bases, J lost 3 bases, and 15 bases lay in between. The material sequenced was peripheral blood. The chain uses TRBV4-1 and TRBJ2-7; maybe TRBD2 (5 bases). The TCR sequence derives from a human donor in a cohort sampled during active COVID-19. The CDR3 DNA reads TGCGCCAGCAGCCAAGAGAGGGCAAGCTTCGGCTACGAGCAGTACTTC. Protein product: CASSQERASFGYEQYF.